These 11 T cell receptor beta chains came from one sample sequenced in a study of blood T cell repertoires in COVID-19 (TCRdb year 2020). The library was made by the immunoSEQ multiplex PCR assay. TCRdb provides this immuneACCESS table in a form limited to in-frame rearrangements. Some clones are lacking; in checked studies, under half of them reflect an unresolved V gene, and why the rest are absent is not known. The sample table lists 400,000 or so clones, around 87% of them with a count of one. Less than 3.5% of the sample is in the top ten clones. The source material was peripheral blood. The receptors come from a human donor in a cohort sampled during active COVID-19.

The chain recombines TRBV7-8 with TRBJ2-2; 10 nucleotides align to TRBD2. Germline V gene data show CDR1 as SGHVS and CDR2 as FQNEAQ. The CDR3 covers 16 residues. The trim removed 3 bases at V and 2 bases at J, leaving 3 bases unmatched. Here the CDR3 reads CASSLIAGGNTGELFF. The CDR3 bases are TGTGCCAGCAGCTTGATAGCGGGGGGAAACACCGGGGAGCTGTTTTTT.

The rearrangement uses TRBV6-1 and TRBJ2-7, with D perhaps TRBD1 (5 bases). CDR1 and CDR2 (germline): MNHNS, SASEGT. CDR3 length: 15 amino acids. Between the trimmed V and J ends, which lost 3 bases and 2 bases, there was a span of 14 bases. CDR3 protein: CASSDRGRDAYEQYF. As DNA, the CDR3 is TGTGCCAGCAGTGACCGAGGCAGGGATGCCTACGAGCAGTACTTC.

The chain recombines TRBV2 with TRBJ2-7, with 11 bases lining up with TRBD2. The CDR3 has 17 amino acids. The V gene's germline CDR1 is SNHLY and CDR2 FYNNEI. V lost 0 bases, J lost 5 bases, and 9 bases stayed unmatched. In nucleotides, the CDR3 is TGTGCCAGCAGTGAAGCGACCCTGGCTAGCGGGGGGAACGAGCAGTACTTC. This sequence encodes CASSEATLASGGNEQYF.

This rearrangement joins TRBV29-1 to TRBJ1-1; D not resolved. Germline V gene sequence: CDR1 SQVTM, CDR2 ANQGSEA. V was clipped by 3 bases and J by 2 bases, with 10 bases between them. The CDR3 sequence is 13 residues long. CDR3 nucleotide sequence: TGCAGCGTTGAGACAAGCCTCAACACTGAAGCTTTCTTT. It translates to CSVETSLNTEAFF.

The chain employs TRBV5-1 and TRBJ1-6; 8 positions match TRBD1. The CDR3 has 16 residues. Germline lookup yields CDR1 SGHRS and CDR2 YFSETQ. Trimming at V came to 4 bases and at J to 10 bases, leaving 13 bases not matched to a gene. CDR3 amino acids: CASSPRGDRGGSPLHF. DNA for the CDR3: TGCGCCAGCAGCCCCCGCGGCGACAGGGGTGGATCACCCCTCCACTTT. Based on the CDR3 plus reference TRBV5-1 and TRBJ1-6, the full variable domain is KAGVTQTPRYLIKTRGQQVTLSCSPISGHRSVSWYQQTPGQGLQFLFEYFSETQRNKGNFPGRFSGRQFSNSRSEMNVSTLELGDSALYLCASSPRGDRGGSPLHFGNGTRLTVT.

The V call is TRBV19, the J call TRBJ2-3; 7 nucleotides agree with TRBD1. Trimming at V came to 1 base and at J to 5 bases, leaving 9 bases not matched to a gene. The CDR3 length is 16 residues. In germline, CDR1 is LNHDA, CDR2 SQIVND (reference sequence). CDR3 sequence (DNA): TGTGCCAGTAGTATAGCCGGCCAGGGGGTACGAGATACGCAGTATTTT. Translating it yields CASSIAGQGVRDTQYF.

This chain connects TRBV6-2 or TRBV6-3 to TRBJ2-1; tentative D call: TRBD2 (6 bases). The CDR3 loop spans 18 amino acids. CDR1 is MNHEY, CDR2 SVGEGT, per germline. V lost 0 bases and J lost 7, with 22 bases in between. The CDR3 coding sequence is TGTGCCAGCAGTTACTCGATGGTGGGAGGCTCTCTTCGAAATGAGCAGTTCTTC. Its translation: CASSYSMVGGSLRNEQFF.

The rearrangement links TRBV11-1 to TRBJ1-3, with TRBD1 as a possible D gene (5 bases). This CDR3 contains 16 residues. The V gene's germline CDR1 is SGHAT and CDR2 FQDESV (reference sequence). V lost 5 bases to trimming and J lost 4 bases, with 18 bases between them. This CDR3 reads CASSQGHSVSGNTIYF. CDR3 nucleotide sequence: TGTGCCAGCAGCCAAGGACACTCCGTCTCAGGAAACACCATATATTTT.

This clone occurred a few times. The rearrangement joins TRBV4-1 to TRBJ1-4; tentatively, D is TRBD1 (5 bases). The germline V and J ends were trimmed by 1 base and 5 bases, with 8 bases remaining between them. This CDR3 is 14 amino acids long. The V gene's germline CDR1 is MGHRA and CDR2 YSYEKL. DNA of the CDR3: TGCGCCAGCAGCCAAGTGCAGGGAAATGAAAAACTGTTTTTT. Its protein is CASSQVQGNEKLFF.

V and J are TRBV10-3 and TRBJ2-2, with TRBD1 matching over 8 bases. V trimming: 2 bases; J trimming: 6 bases; junction bases outside the gene matches: 8. This CDR3 contains 16 residues. Germline lookup yields CDR1 ENHRY and CDR2 SYGVKD. CDR3 DNA sequence: TGTGCCATCAGTGAGCCGACCGGCAGGGGGCCCGGGGAGCTGTTTTTT. Translating it yields CAISEPTGRGPGELFF.

The chain links TRBV9 to TRBJ2-2; the match to TRBD2 covers 8 bases. The CDR3 runs to 14 residues. Germline loops: CDR1 SGDLS, CDR2 YYNGEE. J gave up 6 bases and V 4 bases, and 5 bases lay outside the gene matches. CDR3 protein: CASSPAGGSGELFF. As DNA, the CDR3 is TGTGCCAGCAGCCCCGCGGGGGGTTCCGGGGAGCTGTTTTTT.